This T cell receptor beta chain originates from a study of blood T cell repertoires in COVID-19 (dated by TCRdb to the early 2020s). In terms of the full investigation: The collaborator samples originated in the United States, Italy and Spain and spanned the acute and convalescent phases of COVID-19. The repertoires were made available in a free public database intended to serve as a resource for research on the immune response to SARS-CoV-2. The sample metadata nearly always contained a de-identified subject ID, COVID-19 status, age in years and sex. Subjects who had been exposed to COVID-19, were actively infected with it, or had recovered from it provided the deeply sampled blood TCRbeta repertoires that made up the dataset. The prospective study material was composed of cDNA or gDNA derived from T cells, B-cell-depleted T cells, or PBMCs. Samples were obtained from the ongoing ImmuneRACE study (first 160 participants) and from approximately 1,200 subjects provided by 6 global collaborators. HLA class I and class II types, where available, came from metadata supplied by the sample provider rather than from assay-based typing. Study-wide findings and limitations: Clinical and demographic metadata were provided uncurated, with the amount varying by source and participant.

In the case of this clone: Its antigen is still unknown. No much larger clone exists at a distance of one base, and base qualities are not known.

The germline V gene (reference sequence) specifies LNHDA as CDR1 and SQIVND as CDR2. The CDR3 has 17 amino acids, counting the end cysteine and phenylalanine. Left in the record is the CDR3 DNA by itself, 51 bases read in frame from the first base. Germline trimming amounts to 6 bases on V and 5 bases on J, with 15 as the count of junction bases outside the gene matches. TCRbeta CDR3 regions were amplified from genomic DNA using the immunoSEQ Assay, a bias-controlled multiplex PCR. Regarding the original processing steps: The number of nucleated cells in each sample was estimated from the amplification of reference gene primers within the assay. Sequence reads were collapsed and filtered to measure the absolute abundance of every unique TCRbeta CDR3 rearrangement. Productive Simpson clonality was computed per sample as the square root of Simpson's diversity index over productive rearrangements. Here the immuneACCESS table is served through TCRdb, limited to in-frame sequences with V and J called. Missing clones are a known gap in these copies; in checked studies unresolved V genes cover under half, and the rest lacks a known reason. V, J and clone size were drawn from that table, and D and trimming were deduced from the DNA. A total of fewer than 150,000 clones appear in this sample, over 80% of them only once. Clones ranked in the top ten supply approximately 11% of the sample.

Whole blood was collected in K2EDTA tubes by collaborating institutions according to the institutions' own protocols. For TCRbeta analysis, collaborators shipped samples as frozen whole blood, isolated PBMCs, or DNA extracted from either of those sample types. The sequence links TRBV19 to TRBJ1-4, with TRBD1 identical over 7 junction bases. The origin of this receptor is a woman of 80 years or more with acute or convalescent COVID-19. The specimen was peripheral blood. The CDR3 protein is CASSDQIPGQMNEKLFF. Read as DNA, the sequence is TGTGCCAGTAGCGATCAGATACCGGGACAGATGAATGAAAAACTGTTTTTT.